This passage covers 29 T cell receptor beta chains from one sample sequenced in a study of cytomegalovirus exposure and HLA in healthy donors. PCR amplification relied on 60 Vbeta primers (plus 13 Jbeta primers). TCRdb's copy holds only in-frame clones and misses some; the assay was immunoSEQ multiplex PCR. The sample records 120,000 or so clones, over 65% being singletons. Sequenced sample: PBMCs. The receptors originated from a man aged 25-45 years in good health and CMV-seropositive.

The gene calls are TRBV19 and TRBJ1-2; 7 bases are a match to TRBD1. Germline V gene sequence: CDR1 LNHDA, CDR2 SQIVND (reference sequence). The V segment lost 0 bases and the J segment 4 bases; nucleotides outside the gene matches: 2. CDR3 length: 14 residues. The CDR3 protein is CASSIEKGAYGYTF. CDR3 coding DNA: TGTGCCAGTAGTATAGAGAAGGGGGCCTATGGCTACACCTTC.

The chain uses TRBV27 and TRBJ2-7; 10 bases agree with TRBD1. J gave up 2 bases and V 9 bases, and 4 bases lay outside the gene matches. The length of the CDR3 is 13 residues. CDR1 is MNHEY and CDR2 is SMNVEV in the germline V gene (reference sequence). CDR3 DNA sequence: TGTGCCAGTGGGACAGGGGTGGCCTACGAGCAGTACTTC. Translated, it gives CASGTGVAYEQYF.

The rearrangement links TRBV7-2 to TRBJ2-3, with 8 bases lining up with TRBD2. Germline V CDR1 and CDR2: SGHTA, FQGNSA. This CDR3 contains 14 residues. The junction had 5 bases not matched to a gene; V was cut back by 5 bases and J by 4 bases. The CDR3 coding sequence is TGTGCCAGCAGCAGTAGCGGGGCCGCAGATACGCAGTATTTT. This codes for CASSSSGAADTQYF.

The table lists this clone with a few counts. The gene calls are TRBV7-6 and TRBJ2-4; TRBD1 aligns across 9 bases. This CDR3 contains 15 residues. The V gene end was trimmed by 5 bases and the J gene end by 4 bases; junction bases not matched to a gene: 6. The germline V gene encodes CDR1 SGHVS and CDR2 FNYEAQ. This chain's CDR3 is CASSLPGTGKNIQYF. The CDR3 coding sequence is TGTGCCAGCAGCCTACCCGGGACAGGGAAAAACATTCAGTACTTC.

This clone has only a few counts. This CDR3 reads CASRGGGTSNYGYTF. In DNA, the CDR3 is TGTGCCAGCAGGGGTGGGGGGACCTCTAACTATGGCTACACCTTC. The genes are TRBV9 and TRBJ1-2, with a weak D call TRBD1 (5 bases). The CDR3 totals 15 residues. V was pared by 5 bases and J by 0 bases, with 14 bases between. In germline, CDR1 is SGDLS, CDR2 YYNGEE.

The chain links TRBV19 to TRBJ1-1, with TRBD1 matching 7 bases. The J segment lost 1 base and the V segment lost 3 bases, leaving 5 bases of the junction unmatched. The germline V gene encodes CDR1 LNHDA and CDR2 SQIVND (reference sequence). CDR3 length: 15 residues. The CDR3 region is CASSISGGGNTEAFF. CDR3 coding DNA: TGTGCCAGTAGTATTTCAGGGGGTGGGAACACTGAAGCTTTCTTT.

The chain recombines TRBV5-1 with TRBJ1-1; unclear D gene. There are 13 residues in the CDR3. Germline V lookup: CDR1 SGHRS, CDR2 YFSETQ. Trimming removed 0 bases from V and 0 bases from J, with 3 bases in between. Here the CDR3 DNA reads TGCGCCAGCAGCTTGGTCGTGAACACTGAAGCTTTCTTT. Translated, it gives CASSLVVNTEAFF.

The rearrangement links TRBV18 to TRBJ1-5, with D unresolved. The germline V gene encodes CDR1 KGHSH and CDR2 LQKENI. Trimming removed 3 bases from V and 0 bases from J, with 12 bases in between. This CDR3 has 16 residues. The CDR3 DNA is TGTGCCAGCTCACCCCCTAACGGGGATAGCAATCAGCCCCAGCATTTT. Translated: CASSPPNGDSNQPQHF. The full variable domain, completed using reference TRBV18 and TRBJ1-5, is NAGVMQNPRHLVRRRGQEARLRCSPMKGHSHVYWYRQLPEEGLKFMVYLQKENIIDESGMPKERFSAEFPKEGPSILRIQQVVRGDSAAYFCASSPPNGDSNQPQHFGDGTRLSIL.

The CDR3 spells CASSSRGNEQFF. In DNA, the CDR3 is TGTGCCAGCAGTTCCAGGGGGAATGAGCAGTTCTTC. This chain connects TRBV27 to TRBJ2-1, with 7 positions matching TRBD1. This CDR3 spans 12 amino acids. CDR1 is MNHEY, CDR2 SMNVEV, per germline (reference sequence). V trimming: 4 bases; J trimming: 7 bases; junction bases outside the gene matches: 1.

CDR3 protein: CASSTGTGQETQYF. For the CDR3, the DNA is TGCGCCAGCAGCACCGGGACAGGTCAAGAGACCCAGTACTTC. J is TRBJ2-5 and V is TRBV5-1, with 8 bases aligning to TRBD1. The ends lost 4 bases at V and 2 bases at J; junction bases unmatched: 4. Germline values: CDR1 SGHRS, CDR2 YFSETQ. CDR3 length: 14 residues. Looking up the rest from reference TRBV5-1 and TRBJ2-5 gives the full variable domain: KAGVTQTPRYLIKTRGQQVTLSCSPISGHRSVSWYQQTPGQGLQFLFEYFSETQRNKGNFPGRFSGRQFSNSRSEMNVSTLELGDSALYLCASSTGTGQETQYFGPGTRLLVL.

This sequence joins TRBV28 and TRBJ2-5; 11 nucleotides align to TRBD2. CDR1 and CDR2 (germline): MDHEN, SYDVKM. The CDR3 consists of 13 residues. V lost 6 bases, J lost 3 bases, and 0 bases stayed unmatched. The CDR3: CASRLAGEETQYF. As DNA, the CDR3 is TGTGCCAGCAGACTAGCGGGGGAAGAGACCCAGTACTTC. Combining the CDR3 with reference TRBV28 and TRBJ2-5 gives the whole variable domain DVKVTQSSRYLVKRTGEKVFLECVQDMDHENMFWYRQDPGLGLRLIYFSYDVKMKEKGDIPEGYSVSREKKERFSLILESASTNQTSMYLCASRLAGEETQYFGPGTRLLVL.

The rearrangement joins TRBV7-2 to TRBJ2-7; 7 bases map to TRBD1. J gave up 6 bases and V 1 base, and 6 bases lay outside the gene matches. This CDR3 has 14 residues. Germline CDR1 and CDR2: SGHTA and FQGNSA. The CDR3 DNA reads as TGTGCCAGCAGCTTAGATCCACAGGGGCGCGAGCAGTACTTC. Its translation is CASSLDPQGREQYF.

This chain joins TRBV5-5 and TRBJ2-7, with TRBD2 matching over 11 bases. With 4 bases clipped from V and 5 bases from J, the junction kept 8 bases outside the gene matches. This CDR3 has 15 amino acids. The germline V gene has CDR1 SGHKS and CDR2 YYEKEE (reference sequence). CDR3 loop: CASSPTLAGGHEQYF. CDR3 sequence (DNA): TGTGCCAGCAGCCCCACCCTAGCGGGGGGCCACGAGCAGTACTTC.

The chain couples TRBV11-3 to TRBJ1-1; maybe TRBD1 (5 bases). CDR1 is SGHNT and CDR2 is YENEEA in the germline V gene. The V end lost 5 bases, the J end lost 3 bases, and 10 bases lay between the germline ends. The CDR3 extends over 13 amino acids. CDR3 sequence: CASSGREDTEAFF. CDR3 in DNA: TGTGCCAGCAGCGGCAGGGAGGACACTGAAGCTTTCTTT.

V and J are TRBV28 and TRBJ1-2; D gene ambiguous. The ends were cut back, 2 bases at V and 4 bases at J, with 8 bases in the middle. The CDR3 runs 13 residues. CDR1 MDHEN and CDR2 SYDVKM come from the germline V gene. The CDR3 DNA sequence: TGTGCCAGCAGTTTACGGGTATCCTATGGCTACACCTTC. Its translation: CASSLRVSYGYTF.

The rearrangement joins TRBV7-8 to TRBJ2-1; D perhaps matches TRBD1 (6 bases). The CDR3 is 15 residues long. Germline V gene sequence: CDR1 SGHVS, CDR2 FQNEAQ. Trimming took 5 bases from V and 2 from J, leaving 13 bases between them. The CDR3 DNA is TGTGCCAGCAGCCGCCACAGGGCTACCTACAATGAGCAGTTCTTC. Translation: CASSRHRATYNEQFF. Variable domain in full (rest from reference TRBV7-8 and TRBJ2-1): GAGVSQSPRYKVAKRGQDVALRCDPISGHVSLFWYQQALGQGPEFLTYFQNEAQLDKSGLPSDRFFAERPEGSVSTLKIQRTQQEDSAVYLCASSRHRATYNEQFFGPGTRLTVL.

CDR3 loop: CASSALGGWPDTQYF. DNA for the CDR3: TGTGCCAGTAGTGCCCTGGGCGGGTGGCCAGATACGCAGTATTTT. The V call is TRBV19, the J call TRBJ2-3; D perhaps matches TRBD2 (5 bases). The CDR3 spans 15 residues. Deletions cut 5 bases from V and 4 bases from J, with 16 bases between. The germline gives CDR1 LNHDA, CDR2 SQIVND (reference sequence).

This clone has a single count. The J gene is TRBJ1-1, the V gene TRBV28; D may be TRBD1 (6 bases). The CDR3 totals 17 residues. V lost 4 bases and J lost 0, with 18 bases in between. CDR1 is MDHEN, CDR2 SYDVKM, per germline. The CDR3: CASSSLRGTPLNTEAFF. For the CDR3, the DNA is TGTGCCAGCAGTTCCCTCAGGGGCACTCCTTTGAACACTGAAGCTTTCTTT.

The DNA for the CDR3 is TGCGCCAGCAGCTTGTTAGGCCAGGAAAATCAGCCCCAGCATTTT. This codes for CASSLLGQENQPQHF. The rearrangement uses TRBV5-1 and TRBJ1-5; D gene uncertain. V shed 1 base and J shed 4 bases, with 12 bases lying between them. This CDR3 region has 15 residues. The V gene's germline CDR1 is SGHRS and CDR2 YFSETQ.

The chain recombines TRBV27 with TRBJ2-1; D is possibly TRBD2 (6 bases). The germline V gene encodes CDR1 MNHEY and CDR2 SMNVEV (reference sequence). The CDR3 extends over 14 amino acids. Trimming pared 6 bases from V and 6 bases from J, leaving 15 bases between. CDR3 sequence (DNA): TGTGCCAGCAGCGACGGGGGTTTTGGCAATGAGCAGTTCTTC. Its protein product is CASSDGGFGNEQFF.

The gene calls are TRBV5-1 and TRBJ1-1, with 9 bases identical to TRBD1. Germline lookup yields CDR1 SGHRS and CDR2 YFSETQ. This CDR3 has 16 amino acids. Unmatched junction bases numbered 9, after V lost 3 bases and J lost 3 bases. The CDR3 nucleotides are TGCGCCAGCAGCTCCGGGACAGGGAGTGGGGACACTGAAGCTTTCTTT. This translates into CASSSGTGSGDTEAFF. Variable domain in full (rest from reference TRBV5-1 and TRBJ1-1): KAGVTQTPRYLIKTRGQQVTLSCSPISGHRSVSWYQQTPGQGLQFLFEYFSETQRNKGNFPGRFSGRQFSNSRSEMNVSTLELGDSALYLCASSSGTGSGDTEAFFGQGTRLTVV.

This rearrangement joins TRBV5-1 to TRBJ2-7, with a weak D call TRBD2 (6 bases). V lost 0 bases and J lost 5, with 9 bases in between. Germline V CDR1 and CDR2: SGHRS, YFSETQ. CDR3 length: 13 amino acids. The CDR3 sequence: CASSLGTINEQYF. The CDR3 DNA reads TGCGCCAGCAGCTTGGGGACTATAAACGAGCAGTACTTC.

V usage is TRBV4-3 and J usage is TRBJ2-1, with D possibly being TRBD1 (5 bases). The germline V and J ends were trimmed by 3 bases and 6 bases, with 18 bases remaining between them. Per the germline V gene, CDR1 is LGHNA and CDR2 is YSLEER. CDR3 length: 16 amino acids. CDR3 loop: CASSQGPPRESNEQFF. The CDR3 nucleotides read TGCGCCAGCAGCCAGGGGCCGCCCCGAGAGTCCAATGAGCAGTTCTTC.

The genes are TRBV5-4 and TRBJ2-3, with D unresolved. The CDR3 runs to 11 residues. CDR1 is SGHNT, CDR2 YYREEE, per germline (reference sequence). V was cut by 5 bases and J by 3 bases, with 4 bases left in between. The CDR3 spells CASSTTDTQYF. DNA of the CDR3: TGTGCCAGCAGTACTACAGATACGCAGTATTTT.

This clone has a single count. CDR3 loop: CKGTGQGYTF. The CDR3, as DNA: TGCAAAGGAACAGGCCAGGGCTACACCTTC. This chain joins TRBV20-1 and TRBJ1-2; D perhaps matches TRBD1 (5 bases). CDR1 and CDR2 (germline): DFQATT, SNEGSKA (reference sequence). The length of the CDR3 is 10 residues.

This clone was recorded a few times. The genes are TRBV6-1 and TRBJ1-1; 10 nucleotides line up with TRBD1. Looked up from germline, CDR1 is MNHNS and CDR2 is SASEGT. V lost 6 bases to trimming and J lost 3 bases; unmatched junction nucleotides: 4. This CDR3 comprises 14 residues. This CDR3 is CASSHGQGDTEAFF. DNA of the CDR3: TGTGCCAGCAGCCATGGACAGGGGGACACTGAAGCTTTCTTT.

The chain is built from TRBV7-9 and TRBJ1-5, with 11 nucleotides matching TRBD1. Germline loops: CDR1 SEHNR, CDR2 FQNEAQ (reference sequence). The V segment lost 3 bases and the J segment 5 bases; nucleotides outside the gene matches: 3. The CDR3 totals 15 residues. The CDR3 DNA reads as TGTGCCAGCAGCTTGGGGACAGGGGGTGATCAGCCCCAGCATTTT. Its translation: CASSLGTGGDQPQHF.

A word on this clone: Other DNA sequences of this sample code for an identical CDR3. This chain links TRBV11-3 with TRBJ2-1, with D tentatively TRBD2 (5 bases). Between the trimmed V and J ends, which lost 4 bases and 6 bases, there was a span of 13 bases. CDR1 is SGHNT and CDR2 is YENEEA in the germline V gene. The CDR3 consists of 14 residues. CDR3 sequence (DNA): TGTGCCAGCAGCTCGGGATCAGCTCCCAATGAGCAGTTCTTC. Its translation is CASSSGSAPNEQFF.

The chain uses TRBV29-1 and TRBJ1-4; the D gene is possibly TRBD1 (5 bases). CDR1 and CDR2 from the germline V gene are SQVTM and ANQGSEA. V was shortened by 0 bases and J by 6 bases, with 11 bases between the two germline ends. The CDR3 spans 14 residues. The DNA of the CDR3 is TGCAGCGTTGAAGATGACAGTATGGATGAAAAACTGTTTTTT. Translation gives CSVEDDSMDEKLFF.